This T cell receptor beta chain was obtained from a study of cytomegalovirus exposure and HLA in healthy donors. General study findings and limits: TCR beta V- and J-gene trimming, according to a later analysis, was linked to a missense DCLRE1C variant.

PCR primers comprised 60 Vbeta and 13 Jbeta primers. Generated by immunoSEQ multiplex PCR, the TCRdb table keeps only in-frame clones and is missing some. The data contain 150,000 to 200,000 clones, more than 80% of them singletons. The germline V gene encodes CDR1 PRHDT and CDR2 FYEKMQ (reference sequence). The CDR3 spans 17 residues. V lost 0 bases and J lost 5; bases outside the gene matches: 12. Turning to this clone: What it binds is unknown.

The source of this sequence is a woman aged 45-65 years in good health and CMV-seronegative. This sequence joins TRBV13 and TRBJ2-5, with TRBD1 matching 7 bases. Sequences were obtained from PBMCs. CDR3 nucleotide sequence: TGTGCCAGCAGCTTAGGTAGAAGGAAGGGACAGTCGGAGACCCAGTACTTC. The encoded protein is CASSLGRRKGQSETQYF.